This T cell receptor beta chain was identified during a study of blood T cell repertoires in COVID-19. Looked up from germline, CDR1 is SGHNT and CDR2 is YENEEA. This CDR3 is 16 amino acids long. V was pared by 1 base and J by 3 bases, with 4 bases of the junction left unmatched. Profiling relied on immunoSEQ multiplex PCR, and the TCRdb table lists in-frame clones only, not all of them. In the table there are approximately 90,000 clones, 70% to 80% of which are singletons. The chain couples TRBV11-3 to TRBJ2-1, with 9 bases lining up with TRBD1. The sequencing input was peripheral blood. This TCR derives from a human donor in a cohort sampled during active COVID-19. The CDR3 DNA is TGTGCCAGCAGCTTAGCGGTGACAGGGGGCTACAATGAGCAGTTCTTC. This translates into CASSLAVTGGYNEQFF.